The 2 T cell receptor beta chains below all came from one sample that was sequenced in a study of cytomegalovirus exposure and HLA in healthy donors. 13 Jbeta primers and 60 Vbeta primers were used for the PCR. Some clones are missing from TCRdb's copy, which holds only in-frame ones; the method was immunoSEQ multiplex PCR. Here the sample spans more than 95,000 clones, about 80% being singletons. Sequenced material: PBMCs. Receptors were obtained from a man between 60 and 70 years old in good health and CMV-seropositive.

In this sample, this clone turned up a few times. The chain is built from TRBV6-1 and TRBJ1-2; D not certain. CDR1 is MNHNS, CDR2 SASEGT, per germline. The V end was cut by 0 bases, the J end by 5 bases, with 16 bases between. The length of the CDR3 is 16 residues. CDR3 sequence: CASSEAVGGSQYGYTF. CDR3 sequence (DNA): TGTGCCAGCAGTGAAGCAGTGGGAGGCAGCCAGTATGGCTACACCTTC.

The CDR3 DNA sequence: TGCGCCAGCAGCCTTCCCGGGACTAGCGGGGGGGCCGCCAATGAGCAGTTCTTC. Residues: CASSLPGTSGGAANEQFF. The chain has TRBV5-1 and TRBJ2-1, with 16 bases lining up with TRBD2. After removal of 4 bases from V and 6 bases from J, the junction contained 10 bases not matched to a gene. Germline-derived CDR1 and CDR2 are SGHRS and YFSETQ. The CDR3 is 18 residues long.